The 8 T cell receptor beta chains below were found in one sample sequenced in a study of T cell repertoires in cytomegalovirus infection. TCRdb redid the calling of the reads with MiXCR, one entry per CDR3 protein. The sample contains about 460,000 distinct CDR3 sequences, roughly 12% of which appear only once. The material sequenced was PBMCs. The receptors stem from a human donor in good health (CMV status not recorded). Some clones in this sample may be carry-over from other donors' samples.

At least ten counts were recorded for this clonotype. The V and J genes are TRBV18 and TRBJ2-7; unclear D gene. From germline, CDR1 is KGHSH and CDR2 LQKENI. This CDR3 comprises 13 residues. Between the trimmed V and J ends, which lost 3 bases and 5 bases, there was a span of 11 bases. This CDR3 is CASSPFFKDEQYF. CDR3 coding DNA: TGTGCCAGCTCACCCTTTTTTAAGGACGAGCAGTACTTC.

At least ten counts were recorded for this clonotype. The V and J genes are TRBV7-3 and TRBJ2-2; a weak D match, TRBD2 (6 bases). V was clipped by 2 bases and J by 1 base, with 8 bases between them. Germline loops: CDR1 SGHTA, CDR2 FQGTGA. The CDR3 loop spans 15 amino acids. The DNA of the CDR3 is TGTGCCAGCAGCTTACTGGGGGGGAACACCGGGGAGCTGTTTTTT. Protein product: CASSLLGGNTGELFF. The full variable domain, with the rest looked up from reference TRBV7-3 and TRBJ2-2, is GAGVSQTPSNKVTEKGKYVELRCDPISGHTALYWYRQSLGQGPEFLIYFQGTGAADDSGLPNDRFFAVRPEGSVSTLKIQRTERGDSAVYLCASSLLGGNTGELFFGEGSRLTVL.

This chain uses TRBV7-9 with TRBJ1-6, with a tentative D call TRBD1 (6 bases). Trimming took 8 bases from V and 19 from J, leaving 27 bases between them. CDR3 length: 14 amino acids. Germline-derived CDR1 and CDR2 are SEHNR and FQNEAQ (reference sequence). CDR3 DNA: TGTGCCAGCGGGAACCGCGACCGTCCCGGGACACTACACTTT. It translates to CASGNRDRPGTLHF.

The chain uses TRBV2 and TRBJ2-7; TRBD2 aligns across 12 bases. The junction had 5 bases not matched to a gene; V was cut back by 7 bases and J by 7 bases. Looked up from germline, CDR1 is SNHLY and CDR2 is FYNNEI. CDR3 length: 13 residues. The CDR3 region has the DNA TGTGCCAGCACTGGACTAGCGGGGAGAGAGCAGTACTTC. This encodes CASTGLAGREQYF.

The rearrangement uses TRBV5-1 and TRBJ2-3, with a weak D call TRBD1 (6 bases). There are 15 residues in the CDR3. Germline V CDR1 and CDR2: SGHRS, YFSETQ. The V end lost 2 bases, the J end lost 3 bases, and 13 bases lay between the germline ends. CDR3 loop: CASSFRTATTDTQYF. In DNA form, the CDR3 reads TGCGCCAGCAGCTTCCGGACAGCCACGACAGATACGCAGTATTTT.

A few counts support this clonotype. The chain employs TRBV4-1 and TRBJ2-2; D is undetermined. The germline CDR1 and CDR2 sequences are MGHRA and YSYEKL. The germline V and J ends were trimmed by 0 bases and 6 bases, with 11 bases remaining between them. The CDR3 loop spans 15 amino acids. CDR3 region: CASSQDLRIAGELFF. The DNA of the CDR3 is TGCGCCAGCAGCCAAGATTTACGAATCGCCGGGGAGCTGTTTTTT.

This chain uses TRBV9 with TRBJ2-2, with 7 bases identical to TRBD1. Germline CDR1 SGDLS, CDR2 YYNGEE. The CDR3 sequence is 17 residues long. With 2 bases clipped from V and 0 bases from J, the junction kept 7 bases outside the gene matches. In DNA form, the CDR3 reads TGTGCCAGCAGCGTGGTTTGGGACAGTACGAACACCGGGGAGCTGTTTTTT. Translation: CASSVVWDSTNTGELFF.

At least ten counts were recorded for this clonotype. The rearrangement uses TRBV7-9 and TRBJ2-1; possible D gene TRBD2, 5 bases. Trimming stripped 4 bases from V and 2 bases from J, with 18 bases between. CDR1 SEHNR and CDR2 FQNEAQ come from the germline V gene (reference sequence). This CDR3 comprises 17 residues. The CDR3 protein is CASSSSAGVRAYNEQFF. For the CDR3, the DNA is TGTGCCAGCAGCTCCAGCGCCGGGGTTAGGGCCTACAATGAGCAGTTCTTC.